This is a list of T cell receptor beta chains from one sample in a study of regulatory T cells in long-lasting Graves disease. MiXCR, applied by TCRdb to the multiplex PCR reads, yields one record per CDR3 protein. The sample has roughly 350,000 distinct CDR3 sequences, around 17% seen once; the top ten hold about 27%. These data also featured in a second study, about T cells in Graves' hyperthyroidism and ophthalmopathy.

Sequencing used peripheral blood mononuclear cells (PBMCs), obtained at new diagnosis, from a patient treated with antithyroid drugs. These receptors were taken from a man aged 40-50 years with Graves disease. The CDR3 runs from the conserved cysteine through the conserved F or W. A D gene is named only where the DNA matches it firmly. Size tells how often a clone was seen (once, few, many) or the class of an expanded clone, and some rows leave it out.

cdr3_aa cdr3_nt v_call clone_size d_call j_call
CASTNAGTSPLHF TGTGCCAGCACGAACGCCGGTACCTCACCCCTCCACTTT TRBV19 few - TRBJ1-6
CSAPLAGGSHEQFF TGCAGTGCTCCACTAGCGGGGGGGAGCCATGAGCAGTTCTTC TRBV20-1 many TRBD2 TRBJ2-1
CASSRGSSGNTIYF TGTGCCAGCAGCCGCGGGAGCTCTGGAAACACCATATATTTT TRBV3-1 many - TRBJ1-3
CASSSLAGVADTQYF TGTGCCAGCAGTTCCCTAGCGGGGGTTGCAGATACGCAGTATTTT TRBV27 many TRBD2 TRBJ2-3
CASSLRGTGTTDTQYF TGTGCCAGCAGTTTAAGAGGGACAGGAACCACAGATACGCAGTATTTT TRBV12-3/TRBV12-4 many TRBD1 TRBJ2-3
CASSQSGLDTQYF TGTGCCAGCAGCCAATCCGGTCTAGATACGCAGTATTTT TRBV3-1 many - TRBJ2-3
CASSLQGGAGETQYF TGCGCCAGCAGCTTGCAAGGAGGGGCCGGAGAGACCCAGTACTTC TRBV5-1 - - TRBJ2-5
CASTLGWAGGQYF TGTGCCAGCACCCTGGGCTGGGCCGGGGGGCAGTACTTC TRBV28 many - TRBJ2-7
CASSRDRVRNEQFF TGTGCCAGCAGCCGTGACAGGGTAAGGAATGAGCAGTTCTTC TRBV3-1 few TRBD1 TRBJ2-1
CASSLPPGDTQYF TGTGCCAGCAGCTTACCTCCGGGGGATACGCAGTATTTT TRBV7-9 many - TRBJ2-3
CASSPFSTGLGDTQYF TGTGCCAGCTCACCATTCTCGACAGGGTTAGGGGATACGCAGTATTTT TRBV18 few TRBD1 TRBJ2-3